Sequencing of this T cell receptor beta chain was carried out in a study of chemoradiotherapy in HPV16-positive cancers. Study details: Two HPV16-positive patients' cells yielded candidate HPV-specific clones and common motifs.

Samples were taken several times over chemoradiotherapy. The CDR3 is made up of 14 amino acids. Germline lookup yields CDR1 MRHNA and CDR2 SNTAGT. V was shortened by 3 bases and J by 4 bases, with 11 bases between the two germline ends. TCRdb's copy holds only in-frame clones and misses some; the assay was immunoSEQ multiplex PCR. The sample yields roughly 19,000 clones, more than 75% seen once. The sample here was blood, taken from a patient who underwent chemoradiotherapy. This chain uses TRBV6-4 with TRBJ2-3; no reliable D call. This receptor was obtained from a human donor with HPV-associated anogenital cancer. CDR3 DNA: TGTGCCAGCAGTGAGTGGGCTTCCGCAGATACGCAGTATTTT. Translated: CASSEWASADTQYF.